A single sample is the source of the 10 T cell receptor beta chains below, sequenced in a study of vaccination and CD4 T cells after COVID-19. Regarding treatment: roughly 11-day PBMC culture with coronavirus spike peptide pools or control peptides (ViraFEST assay). These receptors have no known antigen. Cultured CD4+ T cell DNA was sequenced using the Oncomine TCR Beta short-read assay. TCRdb analysed the PCR reads with MiXCR anew, one entry per CDR3 protein. The repertoire holds fewer than 5,500 distinct CDR3 sequences, with about half as singletons. Source material: CD4+ T cells from blood, cultured in vitro. Receptors were obtained from a human donor who had recovered from COVID-19.

This chain connects TRBV11-3 to TRBJ2-7, with 10 bases that match TRBD2. Germline V lookup: CDR1 SGHNT, CDR2 YENEEA. Trimming took 2 bases from V and 7 from J; bases not matched to a gene: 8. The CDR3 length is 15 residues. DNA for the CDR3: TGTGCCAGCAGCTTATTTGGTCTAGCGGGAGAGGAGCAGTACTTC. Its protein is CASSLFGLAGEEQYF. The full variable domain, rest sourced from reference TRBV11-3 and TRBJ2-7, is EAGVVQSPRYKIIEKKQPVAFWCNPISGHNTLYWYLQNLGQGPELLIRYENEEAVDDSQLPKDRFSAERLKGVDSTLKIQPAELGDSAVYLCASSLFGLAGEEQYFGPGTRLTVT.

Comment on this clonotype: One end of the junction does not line up with germline, which may come from a read error. This rearrangement joins TRBV15 to TRBJ2-5, with D possibly TRBD2 on 5 matching bases. The germline gives CDR1 LNHNV, CDR2 YYDKDF (reference sequence). The CDR3 loop spans 16 amino acids. This CDR3 reads CAASRDRMGSGETQYF. The CDR3 bases are TGTGCCGCCAGCAGAGATCGGATGGGGTCGGGGGAGACCCAGTACTTC. The full variable domain, completed using reference TRBV15 and TRBJ2-5, is DAMVIQNPRYQVTQFGKPVTLSCSQTLNHNVMYWYQQKSSQAPKLLFHYYDKDFNNEADTPDNFQSRRPNTSFCFLDIRSPGLGDTAMYLCAASRDRMGSGETQYFGPGTRLLVL.

V usage is TRBV5-1 and J usage is TRBJ1-2; no firm D call. This CDR3 is 13 amino acids long. V shed 2 bases and J shed 3 bases, with 8 bases lying between them. Germline CDR1 SGHRS, CDR2 YFSETQ. CDR3 amino acids: CASSFTQDYGYTF. The CDR3 DNA reads as TGCGCCAGCAGCTTTACGCAGGACTATGGCTACACCTTC.

Written as DNA, the CDR3 is TGTGCCAGCAGTTACAGGGGGCATGAAGCTTTCTTT. Amino acid sequence: CASSYRGHEAFF. The V gene is TRBV6-2 or TRBV6-3, the J gene TRBJ1-1; 7 bases are a match to TRBD1. The CDR3 totals 12 residues. CDR1 is MNHEY and CDR2 is SVGEGT in the germline V gene. The trim removed 2 bases at V and 7 bases at J, leaving 1 base unmatched.

This clonotype counts as medium-sized. J is TRBJ1-1 and V is TRBV7-9, with a weak D call TRBD1 (5 bases). The CDR3 length is 15 residues. The germline V gene has CDR1 SEHNR and CDR2 FQNEAQ (reference sequence). With 2 bases removed from V and 0 bases from J, the gap between germline ends came to 10 bases. In DNA, the CDR3 is TGTGCCAGCAGCTTATCAGGGTTAATGAACACTGAAGCTTTCTTT. Amino acid sequence: CASSLSGLMNTEAFF.

The J gene is TRBJ1-5, the V gene TRBV19, with 7 nucleotides matching TRBD1. The germline V gene encodes CDR1 LNHDA and CDR2 SQIVND (reference sequence). J gave up 7 bases and V 7 bases, and 10 bases lay outside the gene matches. The CDR3 length is 14 residues. This CDR3 is CASTETGWEQPQHF. The CDR3 DNA reads as TGTGCCAGTACCGAGACAGGGTGGGAGCAGCCCCAGCATTTT.

This clonotype appeared once. V is TRBV9 and J is TRBJ1-6; D perhaps matches TRBD1 (6 bases). Germline loops: CDR1 SGDLS, CDR2 YYNGEE. CDR3 size: 14 residues. Trimming left V 0 bases short and J 10 bases short, with 11 bases between. CDR3 residues: CASSVVPGASPLHF. CDR3 nucleotide sequence: TGTGCCAGCAGCGTAGTTCCAGGGGCATCACCCCTCCACTTT.

This clonotype has only a few counts. The chain links TRBV11-3 to TRBJ2-4; TRBD2 matches 11 bases. The CDR3 has 16 residues. Germline loops: CDR1 SGHNT, CDR2 YENEEA. The ends lost 3 bases at V and 7 bases at J; junction bases unmatched: 8. The CDR3 region is CASSLTSGIAGNIQYF. CDR3 bases: TGTGCCAGCAGCTTGACTAGCGGGATAGCCGGGAACATTCAGTACTTC.

The chain carries TRBV7-2 and TRBJ2-1, with TRBD1 identical over 12 bases. The V gene's germline CDR1 is SGHTA and CDR2 FQGNSA. CDR3 length equals 14 residues. V was pared by 5 bases and J by 8 bases, with 4 bases of the junction left unmatched. The CDR3, as DNA: TGTGCCAGCAGCCTCGGGACAGGGGGCGATGAGCAGTTCTTC. This sequence encodes CASSLGTGGDEQFF.

This clonotype came up a few times. The chain employs TRBV5-4 and TRBJ1-5; D possibly corresponds to TRBD1 (6 bases). The germline gives CDR1 SGHNT, CDR2 YYREEE (reference sequence). V shed 2 bases and J shed 7 bases, with 16 bases lying between them. The length of the CDR3 is 15 residues. CDR3 sequence: CASSFGGAREQPQHF. CDR3 coding DNA: TGTGCCAGCAGCTTCGGGGGGGCGCGGGAGCAGCCCCAGCATTTT. Full variable domain (missing parts from reference TRBV5-4 and TRBJ1-5): ETGVTQSPTHLIKTRGQQVTLRCSSQSGHNTVSWYQQALGQGPQFIFQYYREEENGRGNFPPRFSGLQFPNYSSELNVNALELDDSALYLCASSFGGAREQPQHFGDGTRLSIL.